The clone carrying this TCR beta chain was counted a single time. Antigen unknown. These data are taken from a study of cytomegalovirus exposure and HLA in healthy donors. Germline CDR1 and CDR2: LNHDA and SQIVND (reference sequence). V gave up 5 bases and J gave up 2 bases; unmatched junction bases: 9. The CDR3 totals 16 residues. Findings and limits, study-wide: Most sequenced TCRs were rare (though some public TCRs occurred in many donors).

Generated by immunoSEQ multiplex PCR, the TCRdb table keeps only in-frame clones and is missing some. The sample consists of 150,000 to 200,000 clones, roughly three quarters of them appearing once. This sequence joins TRBV19 and TRBJ2-7; 10 bases match TRBD1. Sequencing was carried out using PBMCs. The sequence was collected from a woman in her 30s in good health and CMV-seronegative. CDR3 nucleotide sequence: TGTGCCAGTAGTCTAGTAGGACAGGGGGGCCCCTACGAGCAGTACTTC. Protein product: CASSLVGQGGPYEQYF. The full variable domain, in which reference TRBV19 and TRBJ2-7 provide the parts outside the CDR3, is DGGITQSPKYLFRKEGQNVTLSCEQNLNHDAMYWYRQDPGQGLRLIYYSQIVNDFQKGDIAEGYSVSREKKESFPLTVTSAQKNPTAFYLCASSLVGQGGPYEQYFGPGTRLTVT.